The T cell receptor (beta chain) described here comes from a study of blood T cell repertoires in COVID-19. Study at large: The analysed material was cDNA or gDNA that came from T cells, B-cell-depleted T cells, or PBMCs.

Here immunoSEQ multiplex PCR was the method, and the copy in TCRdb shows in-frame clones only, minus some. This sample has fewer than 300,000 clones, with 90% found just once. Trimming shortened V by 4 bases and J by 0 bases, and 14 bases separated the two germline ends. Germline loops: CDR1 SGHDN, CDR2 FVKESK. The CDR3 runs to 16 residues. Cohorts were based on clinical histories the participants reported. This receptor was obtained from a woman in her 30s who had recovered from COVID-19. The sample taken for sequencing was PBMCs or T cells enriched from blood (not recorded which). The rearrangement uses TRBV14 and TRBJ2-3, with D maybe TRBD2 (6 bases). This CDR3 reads CASSRGSGSSTDTQYF. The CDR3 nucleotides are TGTGCCAGCAGCCGGGGCAGCGGGTCTAGCACAGATACGCAGTATTTT.